This TCR beta chain emerged from a study of blood T cell repertoires in COVID-19. Turning to the study itself: In each case, the material was cDNA or gDNA derived from T cells, B-cell-depleted T cells, or PBMCs.

In germline, CDR1 is MNHEY, CDR2 SVGAGI. V was shortened by 5 bases and J by 1 base, with 14 bases between the two germline ends. The length of the CDR3 is 15 residues. Assay used: immunoSEQ multiplex PCR; TCRdb lists only in-frame clones, some missing. Seen here are over 65,000 clones, around 87% observed once, and the top ten hold around 1%. The chain carries TRBV6-5 and TRBJ1-1; no firm D call. Sequencing was done on a sample of peripheral blood. This clonotype originated in a human donor in a cohort sampled during active COVID-19. CDR3 residues: CASSRRRDWNTEAFF. The CDR3 DNA reads TGTGCCAGCAGTCGTCGACGTGACTGGAACACTGAAGCTTTCTTT.